The 7 T cell receptor beta chains reported below all come from one sample, sequenced in a study of persistence of HIV-infected CD4 T cells. Cells were stimulated with CMV-infected fibroblast lysates at 10 ug/mL. Memory cells lacking CD40L and CD69 with high CD45RO were sorted. The immunoSEQ assay was version 4, run in survey mode. TCRdb keeps only in-frame clones here, not all; method: immunoSEQ multiplex PCR. The repertoire holds tens of thousands of clones, with more than 60% as singletons. These receptors have no identified antigens. This sample comprised CD4+ T cells sorted from PBMCs after approximately 18-hour stimulation, obtained from a patient who received antiretroviral therapy. The receptors here all came from an adult man with HIV who was CMV-seropositive.

The CDR3, as DNA: TGTGCCAGCTCACCAAGCGGCAGGGTTGGAGGCTACACCTTC. This codes for CASSPSGRVGGYTF. The chain links TRBV18 to TRBJ1-2; D might be TRBD1 (5 bases). Trimming took 2 bases from V and 8 from J, leaving 15 bases between them. The CDR3 covers 14 residues. The V gene's germline CDR1 is KGHSH and CDR2 LQKENI.

The chain joins TRBV27 to TRBJ1-3; D ambiguous. V was trimmed by 6 bases and J by 0 bases, leaving 9 bases between them. The CDR3 is 14 amino acids. In germline, CDR1 is MNHEY, CDR2 SMNVEV (reference sequence). The CDR3 nucleotides read TGTGCCAGCAGCACTGGCCTCTCTGGAAACACCATATATTTT. Protein sequence: CASSTGLSGNTIYF.

The chain carries TRBV5-1 and TRBJ2-6; D is possibly TRBD2 (7 bases). Germline CDR1 reads SGHRS; CDR2 reads YFSETQ. The length of the CDR3 is 16 residues. Trimming stripped 3 bases from V and 4 bases from J, with 14 bases between. CDR3 nucleotides: TGCGCCAGCAGCTCTGGAGGGGGGGCCGGGGCCAACGTCCTGACTTTC. Residues: CASSSGGGAGANVLTF. The variable domain in full, with the rest retrieved from reference TRBV5-1 and TRBJ2-6, is KAGVTQTPRYLIKTRGQQVTLSCSPISGHRSVSWYQQTPGQGLQFLFEYFSETQRNKGNFPGRFSGRQFSNSRSEMNVSTLELGDSALYLCASSSGGGAGANVLTFGAGSRLTVL.

This clone was detected only a few times. The gene calls are TRBV7-9 and TRBJ1-1; 7 bases fit TRBD1. Trimming cost V 7 bases and J 1 base; bases outside gene matches: 6. Germline-derived CDR1 and CDR2 are SEHNR and FQNEAQ (reference sequence). The CDR3 runs to 14 residues. CDR3 DNA: TGTGCCAGCAACTTCAACAGGGGGAACACTGAAGCTTTCTTT. This gives the protein CASNFNRGNTEAFF. The full variable domain, completed using reference TRBV7-9 and TRBJ1-1, is DTGVSQNPRHKITKRGQNVTFRCDPISEHNRLYWYRQTLGQGPEFLTYFQNEAQLEKSRLLSDRFSAERPKGSFSTLEIQRTEQGDSAMYLCASNFNRGNTEAFFGQGTRLTVV.

The V gene is TRBV10-3, the J gene TRBJ2-7, with a weak D call TRBD1 (5 bases). Between the trimmed V and J ends, which lost 0 bases and 3 bases, there was a span of 12 bases. Per germline, CDR1 ENHRY and CDR2 SYGVKD. The CDR3 runs to 15 residues. The CDR3 bases are TGTGCCATCAGTGAGTCGGGGCAGCTCCGCTACGAGCAGTACTTC. Its translation is CAISESGQLRYEQYF.

The chain links TRBV27 to TRBJ2-2; a possible D gene is TRBD1 (6 bases). CDR3 length: 14 residues. Trimming took 6 bases from V and 6 from J, leaving 14 bases between them. Germline V gene sequence: CDR1 MNHEY, CDR2 SMNVEV (reference sequence). The CDR3 here is CASSQKGGAGELFF. The CDR3 DNA reads TGTGCCAGCAGCCAGAAAGGGGGTGCCGGGGAGCTGTTTTTT.

V usage is TRBV5-6 and J usage is TRBJ1-2; D ambiguous. This CDR3 contains 13 residues. The V and J ends lost 0 bases and 6 bases respectively, with 9 bases between them. Germline V gene sequence: CDR1 SGHDT, CDR2 YYEEEE. The CDR3 loop is CASSLVSGNGYTF. CDR3 DNA sequence: TGTGCCAGCAGCTTGGTCTCCGGGAATGGCTACACCTTC. Supplemented by reference TRBV5-6 and TRBJ1-2, the full variable domain reads DAGVTQSPTHLIKTRGQQVTLRCSPKSGHDTVSWYQQALGQGPQFIFQYYEEEERQRGNFPDRFSGHQFPNYSSELNVNALLLGDSALYLCASSLVSGNGYTFGSGTRLTVV.